This T cell receptor (beta chain) is from a study of T cell responses to AZD1222 COVID-19 vaccine. Study-wide results and limits: Spike as a whole was targeted by vaccine-associated CD4 TCRs, dominant at 160-218 and 743-854. Donors were mostly white British, more females; clonal diversity possibly underestimated.

As for this clone: The target antigen is unknown.

V lost 5 bases, J lost 3 bases, and 13 bases lay in between. The germline V gene encodes CDR1 MNHEY and CDR2 SVGAGI. The CDR3 is 14 amino acids. Repertoires were generated with immunoSEQ multiplex PCR, while TCRdb's copy carries only in-frame clones and drops some. The data contain about 180,000 clones, just over 85% of them singletons. Material: peripheral blood, obtained on day 0 of AZD1222 vaccination. This clonotype originated in an adult in good health. The V call is TRBV6-5, the J call TRBJ1-2; D might be TRBD1 (6 bases). CDR3 sequence: CASSNRDGYYGYTF. DNA of the CDR3: TGTGCCAGCAGTAACAGGGACGGGTACTATGGCTACACCTTC.